These 15 T cell receptor beta chains originate from one sample sequenced in a study of blood T cell repertoires in COVID-19. Repertoires were generated with immunoSEQ multiplex PCR, while TCRdb's copy carries only in-frame clones and drops some. This sample yields about 49,000 clones, of which 85% to 90% are seen a single time; more than 5% belongs to the top ten. Sequencing was done on a sample of peripheral blood. The receptors derive from a man aged 40-49 years with active COVID-19.

The rearrangement joins TRBV5-1 to TRBJ1-1; TRBD1 might be the D (5 bases). The CDR3 extends over 11 amino acids. The V end lost 8 bases, the J end lost 7 bases, and 12 bases lay between the germline ends. Germline CDR1 and CDR2: SGHRS and YFSETQ. CDR3 sequence: CARGEYIEAFF. CDR3 DNA sequence: TGCGCCAGAGGGGAATACATTGAAGCTTTCTTT.

This sequence joins TRBV30 and TRBJ2-7; TRBD2 matches 13 bases. From germline, CDR1 is GTSNPN and CDR2 SVGIG (reference sequence). V lost 0 bases to trimming and J lost 3 bases; unmatched junction nucleotides: 2. The length of the CDR3 is 15 residues. The CDR3 loop reads CAWSVRTSGSYEQYF. As DNA, the CDR3 is TGTGCCTGGAGTGTAAGGACTAGCGGGAGCTACGAGCAGTACTTC.

The chain employs TRBV6-5 and TRBJ1-1; 9 bases align to TRBD1. Trimming took 4 bases from V and 0 from J; bases not matched to a gene: 6. Germline CDR1 reads MNHEY; CDR2 reads SVGAGI. CDR3 length: 16 residues. The CDR3: CASSFTGGRLNTEAFF. DNA for the CDR3: TGTGCCAGCAGTTTTACAGGGGGCCGGCTGAACACTGAAGCTTTCTTT.

V and J are TRBV4-1 and TRBJ2-5; tentatively, D is TRBD2 (6 bases). Between the trimmed V and J ends, which lost 1 base and 1 base, there was a span of 10 bases. Germline V gives CDR1 MGHRA, CDR2 YSYEKL. The CDR3 loop spans 15 amino acids. The CDR3 sequence: CASSQVGGGQETQYF. The DNA of the CDR3 is TGCGCCAGCAGCCAAGTGGGGGGAGGCCAAGAGACCCAGTACTTC.

The chain couples TRBV2 to TRBJ1-1; possibly TRBD1 for D (6 bases). V was clipped by 11 bases and J by 5 bases, with 12 bases between them. This CDR3 spans 11 amino acids. CDR1 is SNHLY and CDR2 is FYNNEI in the germline V gene. The CDR3 DNA reads TGTGCCGGGACAATAGGTACTGAAGCTTTCTTT. Encoded protein: CAGTIGTEAFF. The variable domain in full, with the rest retrieved from reference TRBV2 and TRBJ1-1, is EPEVTQTPSHQVTQMGQEVILRCVPISNHLYFYWYRQILGQKVEFLVSFYNNEISEKSEIFDDQFSVERPDGSNFTLKIRSTKLEDSAMYFCAGTIGTEAFFGQGTRLTVV.

The rearrangement uses TRBV5-1 and TRBJ2-3; 10 nucleotides match TRBD1. From germline, CDR1 is SGHRS and CDR2 YFSETQ. Unmatched junction bases numbered 7, after V lost 5 bases and J lost 1 base. The CDR3 extends over 16 amino acids. For the CDR3, the DNA is TGCGCCAGCAGACGGGCCGGGACAGGGGGCACAGATACGCAGTATTTT. Its translation is CASRRAGTGGTDTQYF.

The chain links TRBV7-9 to TRBJ2-1, with D possibly TRBD1 on 6 matching bases. There are 13 residues in the CDR3. V was trimmed by 5 bases and J by 9 bases, leaving 14 bases between them. The germline CDR1 and CDR2 sequences are SEHNR and FQNEAQ (reference sequence). The CDR3 protein is CASSAWQGSEQFF. CDR3 bases: TGTGCCAGCAGCGCATGGCAGGGGAGTGAGCAGTTCTTC.

The J gene is TRBJ2-5, the V gene TRBV5-6; 13 nucleotides agree with TRBD2. The CDR3 consists of 16 residues. V was pared by 4 bases and J by 5 bases, with 8 bases of the junction left unmatched. CDR1 is SGHDT, CDR2 YYEEEE, per germline. The CDR3: CASSDTSGRAEETQYF. DNA for the CDR3: TGTGCCAGCAGCGACACTAGCGGGAGGGCCGAGGAGACCCAGTACTTC.

The V call is TRBV30, the J call TRBJ2-3, with 7 bases lining up with TRBD2. The J segment lost 9 bases and the V segment lost 2 bases, leaving 5 bases of the junction unmatched. The CDR3 is 12 residues long. From germline, CDR1 is GTSNPN and CDR2 SVGIG (reference sequence). The CDR3 reads CAWSPAGETQYF. The CDR3 DNA sequence: TGTGCCTGGAGTCCCGCGGGAGAAACGCAGTATTTT.

The chain recombines TRBV11-2 with TRBJ2-5; no definite D call. This CDR3 spans 12 amino acids. CDR1 and CDR2 from the germline V gene are SGHAT and FQNNGV. Trimming shortened V by 2 bases and J by 3 bases, and 4 bases separated the two germline ends. The CDR3 sequence: CASSLTEETQYF. As DNA, the CDR3 is TGTGCCAGCAGCTTAACTGAAGAGACCCAGTACTTC.

The chain carries TRBV20-1 and TRBJ2-5; TRBD2 might be the D (5 bases). V lost 7 bases and J lost 1, with 7 bases in between. The CDR3 totals 11 residues. CDR1 DFQATT and CDR2 SNEGSKA come from the germline V gene (reference sequence). In nucleotides, the CDR3 is TGCAGTGAGAGGGTCCAAGAGACCCAGTACTTC. This encodes CSERVQETQYF.

The chain recombines TRBV19 with TRBJ1-2, with TRBD1 matching 8 bases. V shed 6 bases and J 0 bases; nucleotides not matched to a gene: 6. The CDR3 totals 15 residues. Germline V lookup: CDR1 LNHDA, CDR2 SQIVND (reference sequence). CDR3 loop: CASRRNRGANYGYTF. CDR3 DNA: TGTGCCAGTAGAAGGAACAGGGGGGCTAACTATGGCTACACCTTC. Full variable domain (missing parts from reference TRBV19 and TRBJ1-2): DGGITQSPKYLFRKEGQNVTLSCEQNLNHDAMYWYRQDPGQGLRLIYYSQIVNDFQKGDIAEGYSVSREKKESFPLTVTSAQKNPTAFYLCASRRNRGANYGYTFGSGTRLTVV.

The chain carries TRBV9 and TRBJ2-1, with 11 bases matching TRBD2. Germline loops: CDR1 SGDLS, CDR2 YYNGEE. The CDR3 extends over 15 amino acids. V lost 1 base and J lost 6; bases outside the gene matches: 3. The DNA for the CDR3 is TGTGCCAGCAGCGTAATACTAGCGGGAGTCAATGAGCAGTTCTTC. It encodes CASSVILAGVNEQFF.

J is TRBJ2-1 and V is TRBV9, with 11 bases that match TRBD2. V shed 2 bases, J shed 12 bases, and the junction held 10 bases outside the gene matches. Per the germline V gene, CDR1 is SGDLS and CDR2 is YYNGEE. This CDR3 is 15 amino acids long. CDR3 bases: TGTGCCAGCAGCGTTACTAGCGGGAGAATGTTTTCGCAGTTCTTC. Its translation is CASSVTSGRMFSQFF.

The chain carries TRBV6-5 and TRBJ1-1; the match to TRBD1 covers 7 bases. Per the germline V gene, CDR1 is MNHEY and CDR2 is SVGAGI. V was pared by 2 bases and J by 3 bases, with 6 bases of the junction left unmatched. The CDR3 is made up of 15 amino acids. CDR3 loop: CASSYEGTGDTEAFF. CDR3 sequence (DNA): TGTGCCAGCAGTTACGAGGGTACAGGGGACACTGAAGCTTTCTTT.